These 16 T cell receptor beta chains came from one sample sequenced in a study of cytomegalovirus exposure and HLA in healthy donors. Primers included in the PCR were 60 Vbeta and 13 Jbeta primers. The assay was immunoSEQ multiplex PCR, and TCRdb's table has in-frame clones only and misses some. Here the sample spans around 200,000 clones, about 62% being singletons. Sequencing was done on a sample of PBMCs. These TCRs come from a man aged 40-50 years in good health and CMV-seronegative.

The rearrangement joins TRBV19 to TRBJ1-2; no clear D. The CDR3 is made up of 15 amino acids. The germline V and J ends were trimmed by 4 bases and 4 bases, with 16 bases remaining between them. From germline, CDR1 is LNHDA and CDR2 SQIVND (reference sequence). CDR3 amino acids: CASSNQAQTSYGYTF. Here the CDR3 DNA reads TGTGCCAGTAGTAATCAGGCCCAGACAAGCTATGGCTACACCTTC.

This chain joins TRBV5-1 and TRBJ1-4; a weak D match, TRBD1 (6 bases). The germline V gene has CDR1 SGHRS and CDR2 YFSETQ. This CDR3 comprises 16 residues. The V gene lost 4 bases and the J gene lost 0 bases, with 13 bases spanning the gap. In DNA form, the CDR3 reads TGCGCCAGCAGCATGTCAGGGGTGGCAACTAATGAAAAACTGTTTTTT. It is translated as CASSMSGVATNEKLFF.

This clone appeared a few times. The rearrangement uses TRBV7-9 and TRBJ2-2; the D gene is possibly TRBD2 (6 bases). From germline, CDR1 is SEHNR and CDR2 FQNEAQ (reference sequence). With 5 bases removed from V and 3 bases from J, the gap between germline ends came to 19 bases. CDR3 length: 17 residues. The CDR3 nucleotides read TGTGCCAGCAGCCCGAGTAGCCCGGGGGTGGACACCGGGGAGCTGTTTTTT. It translates to CASSPSSPGVDTGELFF. The full variable domain, its missing parts supplied by reference TRBV7-9 and TRBJ2-2, is DTGVSQNPRHKITKRGQNVTFRCDPISEHNRLYWYRQTLGQGPEFLTYFQNEAQLEKSRLLSDRFSAERPKGSFSTLEIQRTEQGDSAMYLCASSPSSPGVDTGELFFGEGSRLTVL.

J is TRBJ1-2 and V is TRBV6-4; D is unresolved. V lost 3 bases to trimming and J lost 0 bases, with 8 bases between them. Germline assignment: CDR1 MRHNA and CDR2 SNTAGT. This CDR3 is built from 14 residues. CDR3 coding DNA: TGTGCCAGCAGTGAATCAGGAACTAACTATGGCTACACCTTC. Amino acids: CASSESGTNYGYTF.

The chain joins TRBV7-8 to TRBJ2-5; TRBD1 matches 8 bases. V shed 4 bases, J shed 4 bases, and the junction held 11 bases outside the gene matches. The CDR3 totals 16 residues. Germline V gene lookup returns CDR1 SGHVS and CDR2 FQNEAQ. The CDR3 DNA reads as TGTGCCAGCAGCTCCCTAGGACAGGGACAAGGAGAGACCCAGTACTTC. Its protein is CASSSLGQGQGETQYF.

This sequence joins TRBV11-3 and TRBJ2-3; 7 bases match TRBD2. The CDR3 loop spans 19 amino acids. Germline loops: CDR1 SGHNT, CDR2 YENEEA. V lost 1 base and J lost 5; bases outside the gene matches: 18. CDR3 sequence reads: CASSLGTGGSVSLQDTQYF. The CDR3 nucleotides are TGTGCCAGCAGCTTAGGAACCGGGGGGTCGGTCTCTCTGCAAGATACGCAGTATTTT. Looking up the rest from reference TRBV11-3 and TRBJ2-3 gives the full variable domain: EAGVVQSPRYKIIEKKQPVAFWCNPISGHNTLYWYLQNLGQGPELLIRYENEEAVDDSQLPKDRFSAERLKGVDSTLKIQPAELGDSAVYLCASSLGTGGSVSLQDTQYFGPGTRLTVL.

V and J are TRBV6-6 and TRBJ2-5; 8 bases map to TRBD1. The J call may be in error: the DNA end matches TRBJ2-7 better. Germline V gene lookup returns CDR1 MNHNY and CDR2 SVGAGI (reference sequence). CDR3 length: 15 amino acids. The CDR3 loop reads CASSDDRGASYEQYF. The CDR3 DNA follows: TGTGCCAGCAGTGATGACAGGGGTGCCTCCTACGAGCAGTACTTC.

The chain links TRBV5-6 to TRBJ2-5, with D possibly being TRBD2 (6 bases). The germline V gene encodes CDR1 SGHDT and CDR2 YYEEEE. Trimming cost V 4 bases and J 3 bases, with 16 bases left between them. The CDR3 contains 15 residues. In DNA form, the CDR3 reads TGTGCCAGCAGCCGGGCTGGCGGGAAGGAAGAGACCCAGTACTTC. Its protein is CASSRAGGKEETQYF.

On this clone: Other DNA sequences in the sample encode the same CDR3. The chain combines TRBV5-4 with TRBJ2-5, with 10 bases that match TRBD2. Trimming at V came to 0 bases and at J to 4 bases, leaving 6 bases not matched to a gene. Looked up from germline, CDR1 is SGHNT and CDR2 is YYREEE (reference sequence). CDR3 length: 16 residues. In nucleotides, the CDR3 is TGTGCCAGCAGCTTGGGGCTAGCGGGAGCGTCAGAGACCCAGTACTTC. It codes for CASSLGLAGASETQYF.

The V gene is TRBV10-3, the J gene TRBJ1-2; possibly TRBD1 for D (6 bases). CDR3 length equals 15 residues. Trimming shortened V by 4 bases and J by 0 bases, and 12 bases separated the two germline ends. Looked up from germline, CDR1 is ENHRY and CDR2 is SYGVKD. DNA of the CDR3: TGTGCCATCAGTGTAGGGGACACAGCTAACTATGGCTACACCTTC. Translated, it gives CAISVGDTANYGYTF.

The J gene is TRBJ2-1, the V gene TRBV5-1; 9 positions agree with TRBD2. Looked up from germline, CDR1 is SGHRS and CDR2 is YFSETQ. J was trimmed by 8 bases and V by 0 bases; bases with no gene match: 3. This CDR3 has 14 residues. This CDR3 is CASSLGLAADEQFF. The CDR3 coding sequence is TGCGCCAGCAGCTTGGGACTAGCGGCCGATGAGCAGTTCTTC. The entire variable domain, with the rest obtained from reference TRBV5-1 and TRBJ2-1, is as follows: KAGVTQTPRYLIKTRGQQVTLSCSPISGHRSVSWYQQTPGQGLQFLFEYFSETQRNKGNFPGRFSGRQFSNSRSEMNVSTLELGDSALYLCASSLGLAADEQFFGPGTRLTVL.

CDR3: CASKGVTGNTGELFF. CDR3 DNA: TGTGCCAGCAAGGGTGTAACAGGGAACACCGGGGAGCTGTTTTTT. The V and J genes are TRBV28 and TRBJ2-2; a possible D gene is TRBD1 (5 bases). The CDR3 covers 15 residues. Trimming removed 7 bases at V and 1 base at J, with 13 bases between. The germline V gene has CDR1 MDHEN and CDR2 SYDVKM.

DNA for the CDR3: TGTGCCAGCAGGTTGCGGGGGCCCCAAGAGACCCAGTACTTC. It codes for CASRLRGPQETQYF. The chain carries TRBV11-1 and TRBJ2-5; D is possibly TRBD2 (7 bases). V was pared by 6 bases and J by 1 base, with 12 bases between. This CDR3 spans 14 amino acids. Germline loops: CDR1 SGHAT, CDR2 FQDESV (reference sequence).

The CDR3 sequence: CASSGGVGDPQETQYF. The CDR3 bases are TGTGCCAGTAGCGGGGGGGTGGGGGACCCACAAGAGACCCAGTACTTC. The chain uses TRBV19 and TRBJ2-5, with 8 bases lining up with TRBD2. V lost 6 bases and J lost 2; bases outside the gene matches: 11. CDR3 length: 16 amino acids. The germline CDR1 and CDR2 sequences are LNHDA and SQIVND (reference sequence).

The rearrangement links TRBV30 to TRBJ1-2; D possibly corresponds to TRBD1 (5 bases). V was clipped by 2 bases and J by 5 bases, with 12 bases between them. Germline lookup yields CDR1 GTSNPN and CDR2 SVGIG (reference sequence). The CDR3 has 13 residues. CDR3 nucleotides: TGTGCCTGGAGTAAGCTAGGGGTGTATGGCTACACCTTC. As protein: CAWSKLGVYGYTF.

V and J are TRBV7-2 and TRBJ1-5; D is ambiguous. Germline values: CDR1 SGHTA, CDR2 FQGNSA. The CDR3 contains 14 residues. Trimming stripped 1 base from V and 2 bases from J, with 6 bases between. The CDR3 coding sequence is TGTGCCAGCAGCTTAGGGGCAGGCAATCAGCCCCAGCATTTT. Protein: CASSLGAGNQPQHF.